This T cell receptor (beta chain) comes out of a study of blood T cell repertoires in COVID-19. About the research overall: The United States, Italy and Spain supplied acute and convalescent COVID-19 samples. From T cells, B-cell-depleted T cells, or PBMCs came the material, which was cDNA or gDNA.

The CDR3 contains 11 residues. Trimming left V 7 bases short and J 6 bases short, with 12 bases between. Germline values: CDR1 SQVTM, CDR2 ANQGSEA. Original methodology: For nucleated cells, counts were estimated from reference gene primer amplification. Some clones are missing from TCRdb's copy, which holds only in-frame ones; the method was immunoSEQ multiplex PCR. The V and J calls and clone size are taken from that table; D and trimming were inferred from the DNA. The sample shows approximately 100,000 clones, nearly 90% of them seen only once. Source material: peripheral blood. The sequence was obtained from a middle-aged man in a cohort sampled during active COVID-19. The chain combines TRBV29-1 with TRBJ1-2; D possibly corresponds to TRBD1 (5 bases). This CDR3 is CSARGGNGYTF. The DNA of the CDR3 is TGCAGCGCCCGGGGGGGGAATGGCTACACCTTC.